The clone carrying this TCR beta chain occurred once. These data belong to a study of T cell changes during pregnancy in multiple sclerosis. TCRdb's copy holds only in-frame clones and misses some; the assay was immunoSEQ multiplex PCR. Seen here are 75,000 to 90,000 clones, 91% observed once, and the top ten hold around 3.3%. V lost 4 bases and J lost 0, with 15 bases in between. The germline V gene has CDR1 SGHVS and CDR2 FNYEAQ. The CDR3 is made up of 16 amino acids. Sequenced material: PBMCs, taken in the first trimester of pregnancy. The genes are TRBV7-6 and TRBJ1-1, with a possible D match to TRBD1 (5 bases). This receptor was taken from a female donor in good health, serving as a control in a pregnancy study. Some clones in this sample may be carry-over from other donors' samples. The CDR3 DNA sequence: TGTGCCAGCAGCTCATCCCTGACAGCCATGAACACTGAAGCTTTCTTT. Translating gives CASSSSLTAMNTEAFF.